This T cell receptor beta chain was observed in a study of immune evolution from preneoplasia to lung adenocarcinoma. Germline V gene sequence: CDR1 SGHTA, CDR2 FQGTGA. The CDR3 has 13 residues. V dropped 5 bases and J dropped 9; count of bases not matched to a gene: 8. The table came from immunoSEQ multiplex PCR; TCRdb's copy has only in-frame clones and leaves some out. The sample has about 4,300 clones; 88% are singletons. Sequences were obtained from FFPE lung adenocarcinoma in situ tissue. The chain is built from TRBV7-3 and TRBJ2-7; 9 bases align to TRBD1. The TCR sequence derives from a person between 55 and 80 years old with lung adenocarcinoma. CDR3 in DNA: TGTGCCAGCAGCACTACAGGGGGCGCCGGGCAGTACTTC. Amino acid sequence: CASSTTGGAGQYF.